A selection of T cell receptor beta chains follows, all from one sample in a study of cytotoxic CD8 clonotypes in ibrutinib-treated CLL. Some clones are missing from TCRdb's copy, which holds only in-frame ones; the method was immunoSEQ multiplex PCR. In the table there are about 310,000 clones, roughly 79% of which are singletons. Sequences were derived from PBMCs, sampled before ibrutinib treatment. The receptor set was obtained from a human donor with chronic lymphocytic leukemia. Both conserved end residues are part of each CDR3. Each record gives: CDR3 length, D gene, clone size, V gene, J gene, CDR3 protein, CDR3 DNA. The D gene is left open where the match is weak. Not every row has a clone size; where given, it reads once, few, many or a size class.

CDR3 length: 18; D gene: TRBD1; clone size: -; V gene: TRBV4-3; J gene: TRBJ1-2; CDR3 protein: CASSQLTTGGVLPYGYTF; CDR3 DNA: TGCGCCAGCAGCCAACTTACTACAGGGGGCGTTCTCCCCTATGGCTACACCTTC
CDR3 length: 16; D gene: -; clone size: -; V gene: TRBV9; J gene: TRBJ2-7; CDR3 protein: CASSARSGLNSYEQYF; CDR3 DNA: TGTGCCAGCAGCGCCCGGAGCGGGCTGAACTCCTACGAGCAGTACTTC
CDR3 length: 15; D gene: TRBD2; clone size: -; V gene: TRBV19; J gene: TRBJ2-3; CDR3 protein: CASSRLSGRADTQYF; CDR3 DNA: TGTGCCAGTAGTAGACTTAGCGGGAGGGCAGATACGCAGTATTTT
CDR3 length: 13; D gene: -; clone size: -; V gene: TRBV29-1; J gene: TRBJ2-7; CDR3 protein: CSVVRTDSYEQYF; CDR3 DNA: TGCAGCGTTGTAAGGACAGACTCCTACGAGCAGTACTTC
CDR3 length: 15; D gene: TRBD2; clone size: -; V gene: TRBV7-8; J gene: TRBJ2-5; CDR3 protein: CASSLEGLEKETQYF; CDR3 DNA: TGTGCCAGCAGCTTAGAGGGACTAGAAAAAGAGACCCAGTACTTC
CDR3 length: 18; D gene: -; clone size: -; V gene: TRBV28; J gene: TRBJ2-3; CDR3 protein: CASSLYALSITSTDTQYF; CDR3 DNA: TGTGCCAGCAGTTTATATGCCCTATCCATTACTAGCACAGATACGCAGTATTTT
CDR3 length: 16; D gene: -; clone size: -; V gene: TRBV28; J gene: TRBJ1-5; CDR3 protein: CASSLGPQVVNQPQHF; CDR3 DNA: TGTGCCAGCAGTTTGGGCCCTCAGGTCGTTAATCAGCCCCAGCATTTT
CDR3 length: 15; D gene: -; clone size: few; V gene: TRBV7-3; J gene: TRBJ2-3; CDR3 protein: CASSLTARGTDTQYF; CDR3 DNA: TGTGCCAGCAGCTTAACGGCCAGGGGAACAGATACGCAGTATTTT
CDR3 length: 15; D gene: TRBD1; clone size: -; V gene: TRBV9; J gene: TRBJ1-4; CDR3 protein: CASSGQGIPNEKLFF; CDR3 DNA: TGTGCCAGCAGCGGACAGGGGATACCTAATGAAAAACTGTTTTTT
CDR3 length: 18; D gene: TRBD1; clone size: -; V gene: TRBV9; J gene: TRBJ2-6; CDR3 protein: CASSEIGGQGFGANVLTF; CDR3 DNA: TGTGCCAGCAGCGAGATAGGGGGACAGGGCTTTGGGGCCAACGTCCTGACTTTC
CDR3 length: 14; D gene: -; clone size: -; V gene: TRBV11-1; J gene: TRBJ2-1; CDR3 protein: CASSLASVYNEQFF; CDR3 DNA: TGTGCCAGCAGCTTAGCTTCAGTCTACAATGAGCAGTTCTTC
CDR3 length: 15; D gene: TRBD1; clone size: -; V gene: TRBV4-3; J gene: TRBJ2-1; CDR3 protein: CASSPQDRVYNEQFF; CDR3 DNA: TGCGCCAGCAGCCCTCAGGACAGGGTTTACAATGAGCAGTTCTTC
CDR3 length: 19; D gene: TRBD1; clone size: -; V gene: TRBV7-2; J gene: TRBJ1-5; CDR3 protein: CASSLNNEAMGTGGSPQHF; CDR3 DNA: TGTGCCAGCAGCCTCAATAATGAGGCAATGGGGACAGGGGGTTCGCCCCAGCATTTT
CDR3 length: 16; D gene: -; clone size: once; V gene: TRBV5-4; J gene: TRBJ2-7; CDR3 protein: CASSQKLAAHPYEQYF; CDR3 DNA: TGTGCCAGCAGCCAAAAATTGGCAGCCCATCCCTACGAGCAGTACTTC
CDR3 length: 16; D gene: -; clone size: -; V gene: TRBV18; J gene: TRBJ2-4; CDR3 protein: CASSPSSGLAKNIQYF; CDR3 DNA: TGTGCCAGCTCACCTTCGTCGGGATTAGCCAAAAACATTCAGTACTTC
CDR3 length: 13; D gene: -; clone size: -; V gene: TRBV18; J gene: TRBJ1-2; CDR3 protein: CASSPSGDYGYTF; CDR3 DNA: TGTGCCAGCTCACCGTCGGGGGACTATGGCTACACCTTC
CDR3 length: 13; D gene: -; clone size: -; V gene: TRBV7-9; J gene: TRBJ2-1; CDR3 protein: CASSPLASNEQFF; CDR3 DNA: TGTGCCAGCAGCCCTCTAGCTTCCAATGAGCAGTTCTTC
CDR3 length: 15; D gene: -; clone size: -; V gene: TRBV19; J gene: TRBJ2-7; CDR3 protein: CASSFADRPAYEQYF; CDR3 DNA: TGTGCCAGTAGTTTCGCCGACAGGCCAGCCTACGAGCAGTACTTC
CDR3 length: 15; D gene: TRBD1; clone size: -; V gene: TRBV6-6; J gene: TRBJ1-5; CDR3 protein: CASKTGVSFYQPQHF; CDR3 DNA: TGTGCCAGCAAAACAGGGGTTTCGTTTTATCAGCCCCAGCATTTT
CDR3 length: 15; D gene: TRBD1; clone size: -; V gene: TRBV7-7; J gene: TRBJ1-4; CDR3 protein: CASSPGTGQNEKLFF; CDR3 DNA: TGTGCCAGCAGCCCCGGGACAGGCCAGAATGAAAAACTGTTTTTT
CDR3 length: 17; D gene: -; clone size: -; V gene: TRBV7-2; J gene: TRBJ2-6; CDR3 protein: CASSPRLRGTGANVLTF; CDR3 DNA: TGTGCCAGCAGCCCGCGGCTGCGCGGGACAGGGGCCAACGTCCTGACTTTC
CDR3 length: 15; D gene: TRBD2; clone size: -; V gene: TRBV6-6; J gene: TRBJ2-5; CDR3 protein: CASSQTSGRQETQYF; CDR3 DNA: TGTGCCAGCAGTCAGACTAGCGGGAGACAAGAGACCCAGTACTTC
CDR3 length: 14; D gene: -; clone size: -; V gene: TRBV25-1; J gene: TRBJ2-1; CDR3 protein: CASSEFDINNEQFF; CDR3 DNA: TGTGCCAGCAGTGAATTTGACATCAACAATGAGCAGTTCTTC
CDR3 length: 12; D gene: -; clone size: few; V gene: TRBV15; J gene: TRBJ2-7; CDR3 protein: CATSRDVAEQYF; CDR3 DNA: TGTGCCACCAGCAGAGATGTAGCGGAGCAGTACTTC
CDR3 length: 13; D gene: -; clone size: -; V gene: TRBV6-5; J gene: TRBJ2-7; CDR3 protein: CASSYEPVSEQYF; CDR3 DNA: TGTGCCAGCAGTTACGAACCCGTGAGCGAGCAGTACTTC
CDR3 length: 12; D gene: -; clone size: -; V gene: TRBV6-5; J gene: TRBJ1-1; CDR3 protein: CASSREPTEAFF; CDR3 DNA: TGTGCCAGCAGCCGAGAACCCACTGAAGCTTTCTTT
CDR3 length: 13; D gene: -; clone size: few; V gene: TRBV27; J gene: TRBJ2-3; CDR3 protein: CGSRLRTGDTQYF; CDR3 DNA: TGTGGGTCCCGTCTGCGCACTGGAGATACGCAGTATTTT
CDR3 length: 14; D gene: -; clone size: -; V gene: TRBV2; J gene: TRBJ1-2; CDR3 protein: CASSEDRSNYGYTF; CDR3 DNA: TGTGCCAGCAGTGAAGACAGGTCCAACTATGGCTACACCTTC
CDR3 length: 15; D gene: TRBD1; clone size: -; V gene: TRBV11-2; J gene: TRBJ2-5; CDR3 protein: CASSSAKGAPETQYF; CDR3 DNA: TGTGCCAGCAGCTCCGCAAAGGGGGCCCCAGAGACCCAGTACTTC
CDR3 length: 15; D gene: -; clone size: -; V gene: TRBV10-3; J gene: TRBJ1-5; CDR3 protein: CAISNAGRPNQPQHF; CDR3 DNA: TGTGCCATCAGCAACGCAGGGAGGCCCAATCAGCCCCAGCATTTT
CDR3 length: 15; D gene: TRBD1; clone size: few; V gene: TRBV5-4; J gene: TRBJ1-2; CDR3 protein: CASSLGADRGYGYTF; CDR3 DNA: TGTGCCAGCAGCTTGGGGGCTGACAGGGGCTATGGCTACACCTTC
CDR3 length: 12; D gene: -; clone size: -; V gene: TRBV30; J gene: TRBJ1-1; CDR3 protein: CAWSEANTEAFF; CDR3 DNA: TGTGCCTGGAGTGAAGCAAACACTGAAGCTTTCTTT
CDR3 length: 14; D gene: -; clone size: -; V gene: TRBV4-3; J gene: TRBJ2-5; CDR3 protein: CASSHPGDSETQYF; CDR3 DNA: TGCGCCAGCAGCCACCCGGGGGATTCAGAGACCCAGTACTTC
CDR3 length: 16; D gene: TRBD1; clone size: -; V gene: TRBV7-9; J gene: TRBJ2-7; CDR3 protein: CASSLVWDRVTYEQYF; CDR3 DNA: TGTGCCAGCAGCTTAGTATGGGACAGGGTGACCTACGAGCAGTACTTC
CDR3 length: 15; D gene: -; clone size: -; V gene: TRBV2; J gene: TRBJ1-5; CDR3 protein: CASSEGRQDNQPQHF; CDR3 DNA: TGTGCCAGCAGTGAAGGTCGACAGGACAATCAGCCCCAGCATTTT
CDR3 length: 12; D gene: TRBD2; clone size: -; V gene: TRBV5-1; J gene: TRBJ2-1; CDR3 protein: CASSFTSEEQFF; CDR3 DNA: TGCGCCAGCAGCTTTACTAGCGAAGAGCAGTTCTTC
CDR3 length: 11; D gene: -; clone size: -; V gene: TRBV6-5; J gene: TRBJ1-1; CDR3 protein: CARRRDTEAFF; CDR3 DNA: TGTGCCAGACGGCGGGACACTGAAGCTTTCTTT
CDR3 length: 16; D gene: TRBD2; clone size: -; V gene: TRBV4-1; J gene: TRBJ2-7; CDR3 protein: CASSLRLAGGSYEQYF; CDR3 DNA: TGCGCCAGCAGCCTCCGTCTAGCGGGGGGCTCCTACGAGCAGTACTTC
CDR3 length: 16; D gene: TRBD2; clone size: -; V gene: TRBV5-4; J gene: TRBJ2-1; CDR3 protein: CATRLGLAGETNEQFF; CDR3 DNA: TGTGCCACCCGCTTGGGGCTAGCGGGAGAGACAAATGAGCAGTTCTTC
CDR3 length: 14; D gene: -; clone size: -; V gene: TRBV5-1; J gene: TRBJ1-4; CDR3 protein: CASSPGAGDEKLFF; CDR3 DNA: TGCGCCAGCAGCCCGGGGGCAGGGGACGAAAAACTGTTTTTT
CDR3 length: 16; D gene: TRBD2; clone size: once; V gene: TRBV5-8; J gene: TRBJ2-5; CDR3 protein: CASSLQSGRARETQYF; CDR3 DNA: TGTGCCAGCAGCTTGCAAAGCGGGAGGGCCCGGGAGACCCAGTACTTC
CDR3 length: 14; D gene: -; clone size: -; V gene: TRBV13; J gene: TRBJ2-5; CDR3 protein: CASSLSGEGRTQYF; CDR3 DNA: TGTGCCAGCAGCTTATCGGGGGAAGGGAGGACCCAGTACTTC
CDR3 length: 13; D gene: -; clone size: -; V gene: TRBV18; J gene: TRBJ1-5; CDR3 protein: CASSPIQDQPQHF; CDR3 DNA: TGTGCCAGCTCACCCATCCAGGATCAGCCCCAGCATTTT
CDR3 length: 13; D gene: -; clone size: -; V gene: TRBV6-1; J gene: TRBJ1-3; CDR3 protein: CASSEILENTIYF; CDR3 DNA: TGTGCCAGCAGTGAAATTTTGGAAAACACCATATATTTT
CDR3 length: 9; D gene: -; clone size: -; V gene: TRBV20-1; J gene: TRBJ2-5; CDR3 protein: CSAGETQYF; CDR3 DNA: TGCAGTGCTGGGGAGACCCAGTACTTC